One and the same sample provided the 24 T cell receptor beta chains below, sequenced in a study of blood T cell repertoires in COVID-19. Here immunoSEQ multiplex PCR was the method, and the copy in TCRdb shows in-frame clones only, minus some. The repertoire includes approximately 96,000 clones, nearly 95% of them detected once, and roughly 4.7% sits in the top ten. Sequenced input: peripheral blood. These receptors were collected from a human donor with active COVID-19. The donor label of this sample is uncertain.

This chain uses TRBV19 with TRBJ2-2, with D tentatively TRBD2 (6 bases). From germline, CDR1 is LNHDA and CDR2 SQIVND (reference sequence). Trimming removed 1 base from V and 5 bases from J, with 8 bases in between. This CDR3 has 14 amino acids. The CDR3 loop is CASSIAAGTGELFF. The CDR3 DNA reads TGTGCCAGTAGTATAGCGGCGGGGACCGGGGAGCTGTTTTTT. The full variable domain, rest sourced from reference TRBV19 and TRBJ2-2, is DGGITQSPKYLFRKEGQNVTLSCEQNLNHDAMYWYRQDPGQGLRLIYYSQIVNDFQKGDIAEGYSVSREKKESFPLTVTSAQKNPTAFYLCASSIAAGTGELFFGEGSRLTVL.

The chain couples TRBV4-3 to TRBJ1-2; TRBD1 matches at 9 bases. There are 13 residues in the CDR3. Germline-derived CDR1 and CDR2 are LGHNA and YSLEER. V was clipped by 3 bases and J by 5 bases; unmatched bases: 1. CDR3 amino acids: CASSQDRGYGYTF. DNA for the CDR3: TGCGCCAGCAGCCAGGACAGGGGTTATGGCTACACCTTC.

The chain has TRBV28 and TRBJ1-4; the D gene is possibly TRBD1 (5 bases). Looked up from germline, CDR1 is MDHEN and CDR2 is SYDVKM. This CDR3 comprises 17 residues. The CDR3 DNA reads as TGTGCAAGCGGGATGGGTGGCAAACAGGTTCCTAATGAAAAACTGTTTTTT. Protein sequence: CASGMGGKQVPNEKLFF.

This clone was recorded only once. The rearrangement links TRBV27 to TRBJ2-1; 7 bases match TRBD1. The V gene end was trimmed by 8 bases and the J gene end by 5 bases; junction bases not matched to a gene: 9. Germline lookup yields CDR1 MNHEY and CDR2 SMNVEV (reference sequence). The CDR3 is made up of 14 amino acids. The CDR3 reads CASSGGSMHNEQFF. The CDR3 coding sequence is TGTGCCAGCTCAGGGGGTTCGATGCACAATGAGCAGTTCTTC.

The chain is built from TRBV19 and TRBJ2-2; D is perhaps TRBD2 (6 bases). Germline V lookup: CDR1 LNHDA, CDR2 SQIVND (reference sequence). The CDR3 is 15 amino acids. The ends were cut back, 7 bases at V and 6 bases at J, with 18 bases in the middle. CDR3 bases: TGTGCCAGTACGCCCCTCCGGACTACGTCCGGGGAGCTGTTTTTT. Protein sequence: CASTPLRTTSGELFF. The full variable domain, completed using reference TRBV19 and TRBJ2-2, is DGGITQSPKYLFRKEGQNVTLSCEQNLNHDAMYWYRQDPGQGLRLIYYSQIVNDFQKGDIAEGYSVSREKKESFPLTVTSAQKNPTAFYLCASTPLRTTSGELFFGEGSRLTVL.

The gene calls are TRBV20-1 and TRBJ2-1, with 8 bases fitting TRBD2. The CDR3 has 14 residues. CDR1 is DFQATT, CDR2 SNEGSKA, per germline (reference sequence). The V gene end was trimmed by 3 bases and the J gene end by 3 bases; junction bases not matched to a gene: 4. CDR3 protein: CSASPAGVYNEQFF. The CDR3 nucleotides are TGCAGTGCTAGTCCAGCGGGAGTCTACAATGAGCAGTTCTTC.

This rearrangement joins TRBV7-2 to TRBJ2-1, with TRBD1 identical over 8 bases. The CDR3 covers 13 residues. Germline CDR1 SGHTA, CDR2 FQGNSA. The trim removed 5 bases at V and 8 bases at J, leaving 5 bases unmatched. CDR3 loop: CASSGQTGDEQFF. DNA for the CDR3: TGTGCCAGCAGCGGACAGACAGGGGATGAGCAGTTCTTC.

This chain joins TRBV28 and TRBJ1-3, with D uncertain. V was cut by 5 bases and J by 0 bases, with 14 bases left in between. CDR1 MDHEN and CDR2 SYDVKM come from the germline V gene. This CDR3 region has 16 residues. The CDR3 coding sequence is TGTGCCAGCAGTCCCTTACCTTCGAGCTCTGGAAACACCATATATTTT. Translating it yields CASSPLPSSSGNTIYF.

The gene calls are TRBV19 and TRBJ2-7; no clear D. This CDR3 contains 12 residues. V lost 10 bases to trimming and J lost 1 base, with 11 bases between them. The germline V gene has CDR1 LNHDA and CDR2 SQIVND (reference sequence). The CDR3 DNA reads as TGTGCCACCTCGACTGGGTCCTACGAGCAGTACTTC. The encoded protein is CATSTGSYEQYF.

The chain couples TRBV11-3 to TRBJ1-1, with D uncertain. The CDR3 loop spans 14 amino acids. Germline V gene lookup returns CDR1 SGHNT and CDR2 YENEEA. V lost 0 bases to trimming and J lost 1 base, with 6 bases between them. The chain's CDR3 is CASSLDSGNTEAFF. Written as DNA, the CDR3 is TGTGCCAGCAGCTTAGACTCCGGGAACACTGAAGCTTTCTTT.

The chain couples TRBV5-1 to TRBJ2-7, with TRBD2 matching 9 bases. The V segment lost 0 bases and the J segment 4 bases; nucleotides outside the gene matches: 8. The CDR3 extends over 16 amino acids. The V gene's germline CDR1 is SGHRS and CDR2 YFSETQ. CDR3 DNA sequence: TGCGCCAGCAGCTTGGATAGCGGGGGCACCGGGTACGAGCAGTACTTC. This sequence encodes CASSLDSGGTGYEQYF.

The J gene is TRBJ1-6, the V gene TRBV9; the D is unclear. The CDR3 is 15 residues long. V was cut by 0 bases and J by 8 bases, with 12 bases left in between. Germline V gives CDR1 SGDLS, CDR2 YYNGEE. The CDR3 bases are TGTGCCAGCAGCGTAGCTCCGGGTAGAGATTCACCCCTCCACTTT. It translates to CASSVAPGRDSPLHF. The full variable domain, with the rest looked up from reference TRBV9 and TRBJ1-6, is DSGVTQTPKHLITATGQRVTLRCSPRSGDLSVYWYQQSLDQGLQFLIQYYNGEERAKGNILERFSAQQFPDLHSELNLSSLELGDSALYFCASSVAPGRDSPLHFGNGTRLTVT.

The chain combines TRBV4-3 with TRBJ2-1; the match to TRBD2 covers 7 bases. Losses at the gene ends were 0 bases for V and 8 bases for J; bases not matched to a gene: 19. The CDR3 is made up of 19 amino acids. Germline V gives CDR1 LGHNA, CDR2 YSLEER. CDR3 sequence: CASSQDLGRASGGTDEQFF. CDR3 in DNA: TGCGCCAGCAGCCAAGATCTGGGTCGGGCTAGCGGAGGGACCGATGAGCAGTTCTTC.

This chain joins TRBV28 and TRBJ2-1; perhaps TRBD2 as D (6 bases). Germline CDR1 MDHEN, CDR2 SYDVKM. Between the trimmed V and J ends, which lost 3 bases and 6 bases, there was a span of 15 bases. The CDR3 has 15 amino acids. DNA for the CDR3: TGTGCCAGCAGTTTTCGGGGACTTCTTACCAATGAGCAGTTCTTC. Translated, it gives CASSFRGLLTNEQFF.

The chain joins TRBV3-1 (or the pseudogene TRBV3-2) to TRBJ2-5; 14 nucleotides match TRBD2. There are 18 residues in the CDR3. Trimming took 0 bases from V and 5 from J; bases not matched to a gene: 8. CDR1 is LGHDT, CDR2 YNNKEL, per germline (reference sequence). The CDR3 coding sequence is TGTGCCAGCAGCCAAGACGTACGACTAGCGGGGGGGCACGAGACCCAGTACTTC. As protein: CASSQDVRLAGGHETQYF.

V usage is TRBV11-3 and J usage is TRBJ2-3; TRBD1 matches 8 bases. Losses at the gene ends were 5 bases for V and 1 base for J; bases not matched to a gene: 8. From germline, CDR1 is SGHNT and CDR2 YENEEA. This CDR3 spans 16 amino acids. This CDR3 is CASSARTGKGTDTQYF. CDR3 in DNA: TGTGCCAGCAGCGCACGGACAGGGAAAGGCACAGATACGCAGTATTTT.

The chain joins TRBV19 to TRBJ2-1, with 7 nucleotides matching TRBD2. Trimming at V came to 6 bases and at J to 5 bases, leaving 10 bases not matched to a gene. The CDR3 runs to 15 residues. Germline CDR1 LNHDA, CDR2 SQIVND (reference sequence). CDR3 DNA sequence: TGTGCCAGTAGACCGAGACTAGCAGGGAACAATGAGCAGTTCTTC. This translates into CASRPRLAGNNEQFF.

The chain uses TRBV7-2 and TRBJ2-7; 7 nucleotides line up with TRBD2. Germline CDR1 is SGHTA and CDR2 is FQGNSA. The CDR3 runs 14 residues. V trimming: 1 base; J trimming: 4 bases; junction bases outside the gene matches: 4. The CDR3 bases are TGTGCCAGCAGCTTAGGTTCGCGGGGGTACGAGCAGTACTTC. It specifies CASSLGSRGYEQYF.

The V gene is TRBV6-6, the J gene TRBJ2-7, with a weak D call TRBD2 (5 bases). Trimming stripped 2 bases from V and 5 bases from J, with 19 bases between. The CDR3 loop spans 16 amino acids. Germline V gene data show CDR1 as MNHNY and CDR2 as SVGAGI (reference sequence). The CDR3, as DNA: TGTGCCAGCAGTTACAACAATCGGGGTCCAAGCCACGAGCAGTACTTC. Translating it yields CASSYNNRGPSHEQYF.

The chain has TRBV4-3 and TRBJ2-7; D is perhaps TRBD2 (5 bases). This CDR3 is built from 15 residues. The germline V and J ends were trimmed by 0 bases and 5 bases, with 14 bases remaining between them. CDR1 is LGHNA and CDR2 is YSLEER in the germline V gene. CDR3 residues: CASSQDPKGGDEQYF. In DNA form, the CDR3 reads TGCGCCAGCAGCCAAGATCCAAAAGGAGGCGACGAGCAGTACTTC.

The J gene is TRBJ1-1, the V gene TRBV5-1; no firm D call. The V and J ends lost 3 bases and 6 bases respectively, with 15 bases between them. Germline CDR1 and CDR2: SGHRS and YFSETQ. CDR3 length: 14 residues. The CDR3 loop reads CASSYGSGMAEAFF. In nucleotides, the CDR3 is TGCGCCAGCAGCTACGGCAGCGGGATGGCTGAAGCTTTCTTT.

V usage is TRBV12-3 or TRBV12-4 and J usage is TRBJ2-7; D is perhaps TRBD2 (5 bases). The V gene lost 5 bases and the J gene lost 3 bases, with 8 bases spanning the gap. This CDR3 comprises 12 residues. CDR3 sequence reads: CASSDAGYEQYF. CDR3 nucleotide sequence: TGTGCCAGCAGTGACGCGGGCTACGAGCAGTACTTC.

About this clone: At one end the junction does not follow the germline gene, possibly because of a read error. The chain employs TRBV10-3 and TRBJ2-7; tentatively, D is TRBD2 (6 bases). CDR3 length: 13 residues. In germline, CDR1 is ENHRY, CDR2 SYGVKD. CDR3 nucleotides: TGTGCCATCAGTGGGGGGGACTCGGGCGAGGAGTACTTC. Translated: CAISGGDSGEEYF.

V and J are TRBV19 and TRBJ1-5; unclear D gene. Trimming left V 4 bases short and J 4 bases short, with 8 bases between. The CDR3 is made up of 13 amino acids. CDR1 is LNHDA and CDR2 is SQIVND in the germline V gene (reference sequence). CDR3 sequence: CASSTIQNQPQHF. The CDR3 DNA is TGTGCCAGTAGTACGATACAGAATCAGCCCCAGCATTTT.